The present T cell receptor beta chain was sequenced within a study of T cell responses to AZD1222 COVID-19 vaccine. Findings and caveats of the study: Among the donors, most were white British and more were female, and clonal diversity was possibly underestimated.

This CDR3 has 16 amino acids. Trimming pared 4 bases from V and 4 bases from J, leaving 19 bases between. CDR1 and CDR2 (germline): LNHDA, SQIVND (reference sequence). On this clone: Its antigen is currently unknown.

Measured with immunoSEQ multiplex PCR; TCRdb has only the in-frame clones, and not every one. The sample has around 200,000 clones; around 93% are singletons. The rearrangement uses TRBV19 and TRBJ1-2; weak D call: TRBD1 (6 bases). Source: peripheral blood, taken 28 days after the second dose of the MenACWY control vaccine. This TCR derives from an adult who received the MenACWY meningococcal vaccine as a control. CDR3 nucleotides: TGTGCCAGTAGTACCGGAGACAGGCGCGGAATCTATGGCTACACCTTC. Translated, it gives CASSTGDRRGIYGYTF.